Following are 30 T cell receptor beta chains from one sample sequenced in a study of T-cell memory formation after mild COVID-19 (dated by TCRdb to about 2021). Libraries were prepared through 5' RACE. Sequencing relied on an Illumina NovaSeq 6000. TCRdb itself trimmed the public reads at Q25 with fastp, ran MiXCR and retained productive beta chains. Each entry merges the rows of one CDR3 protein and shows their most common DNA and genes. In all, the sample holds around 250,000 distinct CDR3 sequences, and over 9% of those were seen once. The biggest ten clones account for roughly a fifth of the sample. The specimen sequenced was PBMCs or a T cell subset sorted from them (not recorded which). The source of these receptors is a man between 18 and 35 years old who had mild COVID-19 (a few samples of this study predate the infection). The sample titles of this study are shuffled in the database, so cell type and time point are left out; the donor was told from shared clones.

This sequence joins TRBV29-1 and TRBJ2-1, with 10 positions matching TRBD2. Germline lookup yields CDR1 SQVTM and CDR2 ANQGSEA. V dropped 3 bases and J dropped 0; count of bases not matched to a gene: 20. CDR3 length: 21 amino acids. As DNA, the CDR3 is TGCAGCGTTGATCCGAAACCCGCTAGCGGGGGTGGCGGGAGCTCCTACAATGAGCAGTTCTTC. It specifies CSVDPKPASGGGGSSYNEQFF.

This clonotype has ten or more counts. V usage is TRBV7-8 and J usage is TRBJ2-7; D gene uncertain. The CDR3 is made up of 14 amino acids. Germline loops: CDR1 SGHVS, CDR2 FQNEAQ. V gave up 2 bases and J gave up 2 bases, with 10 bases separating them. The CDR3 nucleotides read TGTGCCAGCAGCTTAAGGCCGGGCCCCTACGAGCAGTACGTC. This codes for CASSLRPGPYEQYV.

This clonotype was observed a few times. CDR3 protein: CASRIQAGGFETQYF. CDR3 sequence (DNA): TGCGCCAGCAGAATTCAAGCGGGGGGTTTTGAGACCCAGTACTTC. This sequence joins TRBV5-1 and TRBJ2-5; TRBD2 matches 9 bases. CDR3 length: 15 residues. Germline values: CDR1 SGHRS, CDR2 YFSETQ. V lost 5 bases and J lost 5; bases outside the gene matches: 10.

The CDR3 DNA follows: TGTGCCAGCAGCTTAATAACAGGGAACTATGGCTACACCTTC. Translation: CASSLITGNYGYTF. The rearrangement links TRBV7-2 to TRBJ1-2, with D maybe TRBD1 (6 bases). Per the germline V gene, CDR1 is SGHTA and CDR2 is FQGNSA. V was trimmed by 2 bases and J by 2 bases, leaving 9 bases between them. This CDR3 comprises 14 residues.

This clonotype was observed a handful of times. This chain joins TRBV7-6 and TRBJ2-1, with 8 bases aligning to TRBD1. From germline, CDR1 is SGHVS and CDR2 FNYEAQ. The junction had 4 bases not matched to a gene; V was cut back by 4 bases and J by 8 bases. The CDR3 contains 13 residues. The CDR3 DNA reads TGTGCCAGCAGCTACTCAGGGGGCTATGAGCAGTTCTTC. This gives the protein CASSYSGGYEQFF.

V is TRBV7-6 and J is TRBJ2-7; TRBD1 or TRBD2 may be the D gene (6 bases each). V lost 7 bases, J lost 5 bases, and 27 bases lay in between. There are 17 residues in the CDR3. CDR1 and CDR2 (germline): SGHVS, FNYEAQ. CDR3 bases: TGTGCCAGCATCGGCCTAGGGGGGTATAGTGGAGGAGACGAGCAGTACGTC. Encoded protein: CASIGLGGYSGGDEQYV.

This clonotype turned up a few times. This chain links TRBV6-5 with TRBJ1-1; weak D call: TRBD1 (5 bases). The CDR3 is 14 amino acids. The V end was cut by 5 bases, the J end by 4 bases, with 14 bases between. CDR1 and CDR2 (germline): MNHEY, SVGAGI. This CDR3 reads CASSREKGVTEAFF. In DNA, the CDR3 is TGTGCCAGCAGTCGAGAGAAAGGGGTCACTGAAGCTTTCTTT.

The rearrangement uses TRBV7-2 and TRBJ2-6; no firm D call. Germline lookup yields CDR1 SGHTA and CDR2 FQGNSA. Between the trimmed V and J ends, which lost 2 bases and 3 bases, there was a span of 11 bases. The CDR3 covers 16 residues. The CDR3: CASSLLSWDGANVLTF. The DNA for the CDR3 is TGTGCCAGCAGCTTATTGAGTTGGGATGGGGCCAACGTCCTGACTTTC.

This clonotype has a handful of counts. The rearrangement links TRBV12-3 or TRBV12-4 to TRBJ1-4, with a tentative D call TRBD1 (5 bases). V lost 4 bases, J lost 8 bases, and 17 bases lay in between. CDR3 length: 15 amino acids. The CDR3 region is CASSSTGTPGEKLFF. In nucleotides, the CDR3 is TGTGCCAGCAGTTCCACCGGGACGCCGGGAGAAAAACTGTTTTTT.

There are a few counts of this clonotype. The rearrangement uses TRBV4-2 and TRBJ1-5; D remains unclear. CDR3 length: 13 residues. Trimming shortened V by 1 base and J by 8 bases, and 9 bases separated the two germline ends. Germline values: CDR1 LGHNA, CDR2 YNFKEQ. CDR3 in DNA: TGTGCCAGCAGCCAAGCCGCCTCTGAGCCCCAGCATTTT. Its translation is CASSQAASEPQHF.

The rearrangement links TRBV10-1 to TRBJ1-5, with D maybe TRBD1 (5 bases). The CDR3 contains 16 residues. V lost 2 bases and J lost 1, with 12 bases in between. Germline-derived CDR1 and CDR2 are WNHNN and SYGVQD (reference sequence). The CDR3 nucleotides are TGCGCCAGCAGTGAGGGTCGGGGGGAGAGCAATCAGCCCCAGCATTTT. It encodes CASSEGRGESNQPQHF.

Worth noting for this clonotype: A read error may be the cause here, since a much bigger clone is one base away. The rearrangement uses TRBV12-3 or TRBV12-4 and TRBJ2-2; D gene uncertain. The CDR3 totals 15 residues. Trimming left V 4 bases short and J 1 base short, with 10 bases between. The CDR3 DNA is TGTGCCAGCAGTTCCAGTGGGATGAACACCGGGGAGCTGTTTTTT. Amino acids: CASSSSGMNTGELFF.

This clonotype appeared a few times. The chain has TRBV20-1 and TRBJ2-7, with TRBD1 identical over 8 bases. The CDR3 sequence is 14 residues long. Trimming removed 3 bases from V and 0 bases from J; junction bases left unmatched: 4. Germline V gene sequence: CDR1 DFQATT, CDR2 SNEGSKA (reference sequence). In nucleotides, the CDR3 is TGCAGTGCTAGGGGACAGGAGGTCTCCTACGAGCAGTACTTC. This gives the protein CSARGQEVSYEQYF.

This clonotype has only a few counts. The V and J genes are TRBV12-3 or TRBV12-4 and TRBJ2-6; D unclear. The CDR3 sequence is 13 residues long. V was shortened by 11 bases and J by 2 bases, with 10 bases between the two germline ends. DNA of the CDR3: TGTGCCTCGGAGCAAGCTGGGGCCAACGTCCTGACTTTC. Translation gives CASEQAGANVLTF.

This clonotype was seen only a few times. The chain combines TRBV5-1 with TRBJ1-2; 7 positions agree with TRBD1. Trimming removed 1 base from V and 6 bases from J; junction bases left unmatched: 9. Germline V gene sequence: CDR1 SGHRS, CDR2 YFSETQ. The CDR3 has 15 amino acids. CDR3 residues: CASSLTDRDPNGYTF. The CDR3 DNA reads TGCGCCAGCAGCTTGACCGACAGGGACCCTAATGGCTACACCTTC.

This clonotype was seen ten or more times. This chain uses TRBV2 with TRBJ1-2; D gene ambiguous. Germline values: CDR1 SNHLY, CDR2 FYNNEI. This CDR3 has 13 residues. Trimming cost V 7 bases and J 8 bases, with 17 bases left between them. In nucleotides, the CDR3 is TGTGCCAGCACCTTGCGAAGGGATACGGGCTACACCTTC. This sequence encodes CASTLRRDTGYTF.

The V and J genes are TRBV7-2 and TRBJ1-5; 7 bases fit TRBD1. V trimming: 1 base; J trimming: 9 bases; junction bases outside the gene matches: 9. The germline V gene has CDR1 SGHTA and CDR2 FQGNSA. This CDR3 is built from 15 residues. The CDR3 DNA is TGTGCCAGCAGCTTAGTACAGGGGCTTGCCCGGCCCCAGCATTTT. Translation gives CASSLVQGLARPQHF.

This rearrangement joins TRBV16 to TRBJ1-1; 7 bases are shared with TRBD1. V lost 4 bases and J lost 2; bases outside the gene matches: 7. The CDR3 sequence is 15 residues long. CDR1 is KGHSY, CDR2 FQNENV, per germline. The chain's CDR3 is CASSPAGQLNTEAFF. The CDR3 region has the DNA TGTGCCAGCAGCCCGGCGGGACAGTTAAACACTGAAGCTTTCTTT.

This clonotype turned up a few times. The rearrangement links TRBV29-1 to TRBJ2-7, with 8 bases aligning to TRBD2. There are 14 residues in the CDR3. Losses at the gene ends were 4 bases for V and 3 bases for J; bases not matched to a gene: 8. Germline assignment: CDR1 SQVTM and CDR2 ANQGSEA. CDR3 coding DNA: TGCAGCGTTGGGCTAGCGGGTGGTAACTACGAGCAGTACTTC. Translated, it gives CSVGLAGGNYEQYF.

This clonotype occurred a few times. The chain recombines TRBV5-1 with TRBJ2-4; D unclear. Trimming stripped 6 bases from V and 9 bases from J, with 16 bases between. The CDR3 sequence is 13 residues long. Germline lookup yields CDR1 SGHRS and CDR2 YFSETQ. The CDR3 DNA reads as TGCGCCAGCACGTCTCCTAGTTCGCCCATTCAGTACTTC. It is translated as CASTSPSSPIQYF.

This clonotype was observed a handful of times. The DNA of the CDR3 is TGTGCCAGCAGTCAGATGGGGCCCCCAACGTCCCAGCATTTT. It is translated as CASSQMGPPTSQHF. The chain has TRBV6-5 and TRBJ1-5; a weak D match, TRBD1 (5 bases). The CDR3 is made up of 14 amino acids. V lost 5 bases to trimming and J lost 11 bases, with 19 bases between them. CDR1 and CDR2 (germline): MNHEY, SVGAGI.

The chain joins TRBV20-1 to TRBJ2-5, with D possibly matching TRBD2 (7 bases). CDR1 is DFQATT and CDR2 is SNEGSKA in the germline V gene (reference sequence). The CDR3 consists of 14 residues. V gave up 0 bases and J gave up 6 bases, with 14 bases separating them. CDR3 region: CSAREGGAIKTQYF. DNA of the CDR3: TGCAGTGCTAGAGAAGGGGGGGCCATAAAGACCCAGTACTTC.

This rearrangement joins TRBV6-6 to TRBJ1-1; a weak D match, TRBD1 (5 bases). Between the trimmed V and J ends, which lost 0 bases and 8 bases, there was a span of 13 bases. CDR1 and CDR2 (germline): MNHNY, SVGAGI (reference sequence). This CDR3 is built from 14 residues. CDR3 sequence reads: CASSYSSTGSEAFF. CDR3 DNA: TGTGCCAGCAGTTACTCTTCAACAGGTTCCGAAGCTTTCTTT.

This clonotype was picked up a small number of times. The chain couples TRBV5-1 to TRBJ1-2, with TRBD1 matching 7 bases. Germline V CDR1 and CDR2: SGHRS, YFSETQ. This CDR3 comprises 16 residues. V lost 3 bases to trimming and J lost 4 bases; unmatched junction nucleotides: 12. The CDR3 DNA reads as TGCGCCAGCAGCTCTATTGGGACAGCTAAACTCTATGGCTACACCTTC. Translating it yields CASSSIGTAKLYGYTF.

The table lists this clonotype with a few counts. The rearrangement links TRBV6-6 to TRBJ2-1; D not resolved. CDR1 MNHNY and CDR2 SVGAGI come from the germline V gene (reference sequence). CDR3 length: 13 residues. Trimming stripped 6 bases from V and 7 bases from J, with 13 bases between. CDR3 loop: CASSSSGRNEQFF. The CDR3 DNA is TGTGCCAGCAGCTCTAGTGGGCGGAATGAGCAGTTCTTC.

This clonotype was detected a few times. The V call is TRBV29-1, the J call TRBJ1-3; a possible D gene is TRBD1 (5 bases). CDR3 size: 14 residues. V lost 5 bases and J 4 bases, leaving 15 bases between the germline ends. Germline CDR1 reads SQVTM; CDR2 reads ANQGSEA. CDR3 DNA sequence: TGCAGCGTTAAACCCGGGACGTCGGGAAACACCATATATTTT. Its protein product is CSVKPGTSGNTIYF.

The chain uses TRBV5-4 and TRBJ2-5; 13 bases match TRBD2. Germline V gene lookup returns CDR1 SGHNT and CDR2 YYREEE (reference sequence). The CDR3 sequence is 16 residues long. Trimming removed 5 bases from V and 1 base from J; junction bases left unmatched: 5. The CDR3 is CASSHGLAGVQETQYF. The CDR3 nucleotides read TGTGCCAGCAGTCACGGACTAGCGGGGGTCCAAGAGACCCAGTACTTC.

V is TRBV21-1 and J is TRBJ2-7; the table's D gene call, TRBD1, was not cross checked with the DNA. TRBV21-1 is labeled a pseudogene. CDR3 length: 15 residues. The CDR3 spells CASSGPDRFSYEQYV. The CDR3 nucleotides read TGTGCCAGCAGCGGACCGGACAGGTTCTCCTACGAGCAGTACGTC.

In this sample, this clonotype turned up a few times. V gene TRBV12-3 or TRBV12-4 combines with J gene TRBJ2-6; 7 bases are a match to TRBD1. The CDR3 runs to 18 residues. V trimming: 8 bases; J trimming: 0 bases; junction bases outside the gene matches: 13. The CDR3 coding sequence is TGTGCCAGCTATACAGGGGACGACCCGAACTCTGGGGCCAACGTCCTGACTTTC. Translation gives CASYTGDDPNSGANVLTF.

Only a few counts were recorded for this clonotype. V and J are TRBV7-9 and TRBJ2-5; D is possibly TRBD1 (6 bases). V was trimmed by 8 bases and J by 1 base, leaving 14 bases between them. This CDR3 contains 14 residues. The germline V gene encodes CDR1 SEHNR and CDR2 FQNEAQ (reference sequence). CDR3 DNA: TGTGCCAGCGGGCCAGGGGCCGCCCAAGAGACCCAGTACTTC. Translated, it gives CASGPGAAQETQYF. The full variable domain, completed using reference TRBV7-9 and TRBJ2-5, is DTGVSQNPRHKITKRGQNVTFRCDPISEHNRLYWYRQTLGQGPEFLTYFQNEAQLEKSRLLSDRFSAERPKGSFSTLEIQRTEQGDSAMYLCASGPGAAQETQYFGPGTRLLVL.